This TCR beta chain was recorded in a study of blood T cell repertoires in COVID-19. Study overall: The study drew acute and convalescent COVID-19 samples from the United States, Italy and Spain.

Trimming cost V 4 bases and J 0 bases, with 14 bases left between them. CDR1 SGHRS and CDR2 YFSETQ come from the germline V gene. The CDR3 covers 15 residues. TCRdb keeps only in-frame clones here, not all; method: immunoSEQ multiplex PCR. The data contain approximately 140,000 clones, just under 85% of them singletons. The sequence was obtained from a middle-aged woman with active or convalescent COVID-19. The chain has TRBV5-1 and TRBJ2-7; tentatively, D is TRBD2 (5 bases). Sample: peripheral blood. As DNA, the CDR3 is TGCGCCAGCAGCCCGGGGTGGCTAAACTCCTACGAGCAGTACTTC. Translated: CASSPGWLNSYEQYF.